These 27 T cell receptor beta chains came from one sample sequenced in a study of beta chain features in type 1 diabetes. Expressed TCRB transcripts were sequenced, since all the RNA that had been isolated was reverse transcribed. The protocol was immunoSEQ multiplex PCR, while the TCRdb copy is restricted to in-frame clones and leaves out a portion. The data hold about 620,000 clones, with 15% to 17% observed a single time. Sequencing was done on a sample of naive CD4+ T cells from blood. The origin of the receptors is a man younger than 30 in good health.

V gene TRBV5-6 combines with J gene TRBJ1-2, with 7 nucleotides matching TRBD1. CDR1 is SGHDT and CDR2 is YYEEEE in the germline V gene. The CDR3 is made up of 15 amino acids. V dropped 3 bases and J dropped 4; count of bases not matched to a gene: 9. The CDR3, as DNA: TGTGCCAGCAGCTCCTTGGCGGGGACAGTCTATGGCTACACCTTC. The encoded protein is CASSSLAGTVYGYTF.

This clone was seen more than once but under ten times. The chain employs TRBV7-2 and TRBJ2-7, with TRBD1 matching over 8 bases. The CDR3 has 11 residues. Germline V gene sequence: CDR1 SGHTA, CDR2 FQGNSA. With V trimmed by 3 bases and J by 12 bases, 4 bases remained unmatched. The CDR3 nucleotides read TGTGCCAGCAGCTTTCGGGACAGGACGTACTTC. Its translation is CASSFRDRTYF.

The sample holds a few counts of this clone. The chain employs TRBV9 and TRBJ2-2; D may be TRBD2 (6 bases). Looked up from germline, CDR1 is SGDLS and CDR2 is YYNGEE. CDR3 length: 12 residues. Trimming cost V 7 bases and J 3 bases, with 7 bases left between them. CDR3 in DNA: TGTGCCAGCGGGACTCACACCGGGGAGCTGTTTTTT. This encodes CASGTHTGELFF.

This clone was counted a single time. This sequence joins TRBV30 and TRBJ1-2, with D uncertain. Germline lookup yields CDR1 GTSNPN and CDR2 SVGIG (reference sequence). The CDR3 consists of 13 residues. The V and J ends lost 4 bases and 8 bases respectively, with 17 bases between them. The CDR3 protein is CAWTNKGGMGYTF. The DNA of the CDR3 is TGTGCCTGGACTAACAAGGGAGGTATGGGCTACACCTTC.

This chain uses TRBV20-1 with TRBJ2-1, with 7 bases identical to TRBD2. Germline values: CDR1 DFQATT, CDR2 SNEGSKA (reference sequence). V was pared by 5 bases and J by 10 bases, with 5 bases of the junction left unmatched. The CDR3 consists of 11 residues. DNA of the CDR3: TGCAGTGCTGGGGGGGGAGACGAGCAGTTCTTC. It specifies CSAGGGDEQFF.

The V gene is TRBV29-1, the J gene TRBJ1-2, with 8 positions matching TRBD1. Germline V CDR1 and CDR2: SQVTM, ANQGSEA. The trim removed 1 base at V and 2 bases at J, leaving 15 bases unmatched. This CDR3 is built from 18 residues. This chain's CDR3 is CSVEGKRDRIGVNYGYTF. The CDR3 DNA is TGCAGCGTTGAAGGGAAGCGGGACAGGATAGGAGTAAACTATGGCTACACCTTC.

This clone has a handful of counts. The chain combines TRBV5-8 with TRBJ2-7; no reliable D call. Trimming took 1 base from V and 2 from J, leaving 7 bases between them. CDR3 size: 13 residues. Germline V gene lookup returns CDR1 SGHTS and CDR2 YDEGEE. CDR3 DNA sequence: TGTGCCAGCAGCTTGTACCAGACCTACGAGCAGTACTTC. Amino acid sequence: CASSLYQTYEQYF.

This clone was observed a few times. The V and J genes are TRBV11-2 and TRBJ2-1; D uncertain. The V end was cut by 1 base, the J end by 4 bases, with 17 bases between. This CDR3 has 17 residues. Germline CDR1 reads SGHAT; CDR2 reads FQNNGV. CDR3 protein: CASSLADPHLTYNEQFF. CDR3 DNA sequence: TGTGCCAGCAGCTTAGCGGATCCTCACCTAACTTACAATGAGCAGTTCTTC.

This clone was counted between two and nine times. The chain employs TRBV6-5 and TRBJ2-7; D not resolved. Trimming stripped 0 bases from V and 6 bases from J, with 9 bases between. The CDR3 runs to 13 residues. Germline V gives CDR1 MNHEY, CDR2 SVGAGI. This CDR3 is CASSYSYVSEQYF. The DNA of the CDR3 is TGTGCCAGCAGTTACTCCTACGTTTCCGAGCAGTACTTC.

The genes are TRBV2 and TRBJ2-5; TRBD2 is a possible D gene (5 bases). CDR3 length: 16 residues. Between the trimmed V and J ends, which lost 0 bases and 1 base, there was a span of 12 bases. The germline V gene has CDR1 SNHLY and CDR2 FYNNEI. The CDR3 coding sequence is TGTGCCAGCAGTGAAGCGCTTCGACTACGCCAAGAGACCCAGTACTTC. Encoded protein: CASSEALRLRQETQYF.

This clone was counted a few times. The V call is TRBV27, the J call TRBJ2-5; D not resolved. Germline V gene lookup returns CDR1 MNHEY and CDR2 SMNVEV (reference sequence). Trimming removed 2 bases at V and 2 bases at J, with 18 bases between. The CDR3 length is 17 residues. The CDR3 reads CASSLGQAVGSQETQYF. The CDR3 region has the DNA TGTGCCAGCAGTTTAGGCCAGGCGGTAGGATCACAAGAGACCCAGTACTTC.

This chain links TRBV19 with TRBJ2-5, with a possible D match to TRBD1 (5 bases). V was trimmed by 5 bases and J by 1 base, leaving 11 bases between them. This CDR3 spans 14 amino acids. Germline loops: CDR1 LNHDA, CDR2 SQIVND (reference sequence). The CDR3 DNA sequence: TGTGCCAGTAGTCCCCGACAGTTCCAAGAGACCCAGTACTTC. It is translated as CASSPRQFQETQYF. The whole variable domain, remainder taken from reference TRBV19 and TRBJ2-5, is DGGITQSPKYLFRKEGQNVTLSCEQNLNHDAMYWYRQDPGQGLRLIYYSQIVNDFQKGDIAEGYSVSREKKESFPLTVTSAQKNPTAFYLCASSPRQFQETQYFGPGTRLLVL.

CDR3 in amino acids: CASSPPGQGLGNTIYF. In DNA, the CDR3 is TGTGCCAGCAGCCCACCCGGACAGGGTCTAGGAAACACCATATATTTT. This sequence joins TRBV7-2 and TRBJ1-3; TRBD1 aligns across 8 bases. V shed 5 bases and J 4 bases; nucleotides not matched to a gene: 10. The germline V gene has CDR1 SGHTA and CDR2 FQGNSA. This CDR3 spans 16 amino acids.

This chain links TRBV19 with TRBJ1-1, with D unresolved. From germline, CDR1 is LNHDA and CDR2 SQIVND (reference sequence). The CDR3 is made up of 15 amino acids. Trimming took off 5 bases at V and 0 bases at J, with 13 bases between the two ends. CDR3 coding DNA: TGTGCCAGTAGTCTTTACAGCGGTTTGAACACTGAAGCTTTCTTT. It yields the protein CASSLYSGLNTEAFF.

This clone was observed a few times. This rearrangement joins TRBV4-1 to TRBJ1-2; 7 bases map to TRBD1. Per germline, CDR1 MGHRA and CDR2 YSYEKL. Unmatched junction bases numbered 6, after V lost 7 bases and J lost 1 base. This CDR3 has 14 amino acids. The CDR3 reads CASNARQGNYGYTF. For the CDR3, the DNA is TGCGCCAGCAACGCACGACAGGGTAACTATGGCTACACCTTC.

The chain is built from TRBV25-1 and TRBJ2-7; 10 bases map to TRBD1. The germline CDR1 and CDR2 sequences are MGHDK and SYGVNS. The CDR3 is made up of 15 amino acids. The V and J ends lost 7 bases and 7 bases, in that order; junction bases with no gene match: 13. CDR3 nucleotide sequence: TGTGCCAGCACCCGGGACAGGGGCGATTTGAGAGAGCAGTACTTC. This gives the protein CASTRDRGDLREQYF.

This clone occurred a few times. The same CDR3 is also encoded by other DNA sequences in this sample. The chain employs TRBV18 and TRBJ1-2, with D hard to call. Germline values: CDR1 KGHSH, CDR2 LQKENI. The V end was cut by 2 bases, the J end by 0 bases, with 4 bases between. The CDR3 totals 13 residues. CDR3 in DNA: TGTGCCAGCTCACCAGGAGCTAACTATGGCTACACCTTC. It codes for CASSPGANYGYTF.

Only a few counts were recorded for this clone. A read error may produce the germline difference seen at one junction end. The CDR3 nucleotides read TGTGCCAGCAGCGAGACCAGAAACACGGAAGCTTTCTTT. Protein: CASSETRNTEAFF. This rearrangement joins TRBV7-3 to TRBJ1-1, with no clear D. There are 13 residues in the CDR3. The germline V gene encodes CDR1 SGHTA and CDR2 FQGTGA.

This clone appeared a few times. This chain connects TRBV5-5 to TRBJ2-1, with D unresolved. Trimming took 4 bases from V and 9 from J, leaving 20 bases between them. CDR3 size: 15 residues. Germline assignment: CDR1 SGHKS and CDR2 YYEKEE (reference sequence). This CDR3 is CASSPGRQRRREQFF. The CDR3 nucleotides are TGTGCCAGCAGCCCGGGCCGCCAGCGTCGGCGTGAGCAGTTCTTC.

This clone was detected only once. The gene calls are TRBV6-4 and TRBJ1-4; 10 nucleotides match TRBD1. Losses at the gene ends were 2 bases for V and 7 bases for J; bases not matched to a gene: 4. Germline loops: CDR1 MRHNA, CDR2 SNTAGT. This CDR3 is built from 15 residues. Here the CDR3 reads CASSDRDRGREKLFF. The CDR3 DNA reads TGTGCCAGCAGTGACCGGGACAGGGGCCGTGAAAAACTGTTTTTT.

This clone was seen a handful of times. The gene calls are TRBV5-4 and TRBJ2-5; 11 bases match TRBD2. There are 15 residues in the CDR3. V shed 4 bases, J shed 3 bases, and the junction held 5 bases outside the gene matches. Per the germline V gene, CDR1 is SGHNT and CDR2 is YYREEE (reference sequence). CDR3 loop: CASSLLGLAEETQYF. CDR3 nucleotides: TGTGCCAGCAGCCTCCTGGGACTAGCGGAAGAGACCCAGTACTTC.

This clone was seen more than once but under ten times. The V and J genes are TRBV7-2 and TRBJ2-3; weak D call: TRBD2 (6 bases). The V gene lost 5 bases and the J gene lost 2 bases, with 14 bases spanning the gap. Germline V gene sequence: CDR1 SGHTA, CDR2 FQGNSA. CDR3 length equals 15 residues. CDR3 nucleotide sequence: TGTGCCAGCAGCCGGTCCGGGACTTTCACAGATACGCAGTATTTT. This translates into CASSRSGTFTDTQYF.

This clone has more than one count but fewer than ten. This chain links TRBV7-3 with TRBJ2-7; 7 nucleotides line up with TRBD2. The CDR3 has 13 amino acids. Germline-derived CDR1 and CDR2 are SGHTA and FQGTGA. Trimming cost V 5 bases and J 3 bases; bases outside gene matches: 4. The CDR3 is CASSTGLNYEQYF. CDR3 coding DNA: TGTGCCAGCAGCACGGGACTAAACTACGAGCAGTACTTC.

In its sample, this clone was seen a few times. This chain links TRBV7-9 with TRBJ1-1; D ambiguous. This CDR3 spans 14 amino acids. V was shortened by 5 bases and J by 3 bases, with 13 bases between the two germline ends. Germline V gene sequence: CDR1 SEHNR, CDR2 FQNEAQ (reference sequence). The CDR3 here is CASSPLAIYTEAFF. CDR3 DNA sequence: TGTGCCAGCAGCCCCTTGGCTATTTACACTGAAGCTTTCTTT.

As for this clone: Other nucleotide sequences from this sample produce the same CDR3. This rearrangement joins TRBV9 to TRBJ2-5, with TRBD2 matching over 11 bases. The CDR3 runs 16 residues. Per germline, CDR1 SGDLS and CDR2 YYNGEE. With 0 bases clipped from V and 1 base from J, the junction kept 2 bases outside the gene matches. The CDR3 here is CASSVATSGGQETQYF. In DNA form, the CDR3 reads TGTGCCAGCAGCGTAGCCACTAGCGGGGGCCAAGAGACCCAGTACTTC.

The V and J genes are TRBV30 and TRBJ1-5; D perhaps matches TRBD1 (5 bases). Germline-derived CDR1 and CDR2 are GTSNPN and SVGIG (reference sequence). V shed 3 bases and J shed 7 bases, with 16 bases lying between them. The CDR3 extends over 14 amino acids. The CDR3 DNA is TGTGCCTGGAGCGGCGGGGGGGAGGGCCAGCCCCAGCATTTT. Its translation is CAWSGGGEGQPQHF.

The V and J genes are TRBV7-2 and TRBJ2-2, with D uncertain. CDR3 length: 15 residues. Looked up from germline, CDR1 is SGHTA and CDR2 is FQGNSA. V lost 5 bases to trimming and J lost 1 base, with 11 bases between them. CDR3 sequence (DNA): TGTGCCAGCAGCCCAGCCCGACTGAACACCGGGGAGCTGTTTTTT. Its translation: CASSPARLNTGELFF. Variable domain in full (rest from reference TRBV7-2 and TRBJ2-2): GAGVSQSPSNKVTEKGKDVELRCDPISGHTALYWYRQSLGQGLEFLIYFQGNSAPDKSGLPSDRFSAERTGGSVSTLTIQRTQQEDSAVYLCASSPARLNTGELFFGEGSRLTVL.